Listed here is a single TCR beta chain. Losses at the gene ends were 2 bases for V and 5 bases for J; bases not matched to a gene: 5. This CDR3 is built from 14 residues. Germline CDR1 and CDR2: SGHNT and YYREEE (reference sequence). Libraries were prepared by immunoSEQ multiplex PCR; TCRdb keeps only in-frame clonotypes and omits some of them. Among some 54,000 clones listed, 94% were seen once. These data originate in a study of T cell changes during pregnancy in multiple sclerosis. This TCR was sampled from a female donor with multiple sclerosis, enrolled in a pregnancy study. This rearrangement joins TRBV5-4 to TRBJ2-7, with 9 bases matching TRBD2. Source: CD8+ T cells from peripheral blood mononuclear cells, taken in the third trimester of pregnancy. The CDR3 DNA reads TGTGCCAGCAGCTTAGCGGGAGGTATAAACGAGCAGTACTTC. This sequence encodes CASSLAGGINEQYF.